The clone carrying this T cell receptor (beta chain) was detected once. Its antigen is still unknown. The PCR contained 60 Vbeta and 13 Jbeta primers. Some clones are missing from TCRdb's copy, which holds only in-frame ones; the method was immunoSEQ multiplex PCR. This table holds 180,000 or so clones, 80% found once. This entry is derived from a study of cytomegalovirus exposure and HLA in healthy donors. There were likely unrecorded immune exposures, though donors were nominally healthy when sampled. Study-level findings and limits: Highly shared variants forming one cluster were likely a sequencing artifact. The study carried out a later analysis of TCR beta sequences. It associated some 15,000 of them with specific HLA alleles at a false discovery rate of 0.05.

The CDR3 runs 15 residues. Germline V gene data show CDR1 as SQVTM and CDR2 as ANQGSEA. The chain is built from TRBV29-1 and TRBJ1-6; tentative D call: TRBD1 (5 bases). This TCR was recovered from a woman in her 30s in good health and CMV-seronegative. The sequencing input was PBMCs. The CDR3: CIRRGPRSYNSPLHF. CDR3 in DNA: TGCATCCGGAGGGGTCCCCGCTCCTATAATTCACCCCTCCACTTT.